A single sample gave rise to the 29 T cell receptor beta chains below, sequenced in a study of blood T cells in healthy people across ages. Primed by a sample-barcoded 5' primer and a J-beta primer mix, a second PCR proceeded for about 7 to 12 cycles. TCRdb re-analysed the 5' RACE reads in MiXCR, keeping a single row per CDR3 protein. The sample holds fewer than 1,000,000 distinct CDR3 sequences, around 42% seen once. The sample was blood. These receptors were obtained from a man in his sixties in good health.

The V and J genes are TRBV6-2 or TRBV6-3 and TRBJ2-7, with a weak D call TRBD1 (5 bases). V gave up 1 base and J gave up 0 bases, with 10 bases separating them. Looked up from germline, CDR1 is MNHEY and CDR2 is SVGEGT. The CDR3 length is 15 residues. The CDR3 nucleotides read TGTGCCAGCAGTTACTTGGACACCCACTCCTACGAGCAGTACTTC. This sequence encodes CASSYLDTHSYEQYF.

The genes are TRBV3-1 and TRBJ1-6, with TRBD1 matching 9 bases. The CDR3 is 15 amino acids. Unmatched junction bases numbered 7, after V lost 4 bases and J lost 9 bases. CDR1 and CDR2 from the germline V gene are LGHDT and YNNKEL (reference sequence). Written as DNA, the CDR3 is TGTGCCAGCAGCCTGACGACAGGGGGTTCTTCACCCCTCCACTTT. Translating gives CASSLTTGGSSPLHF.

The chain joins TRBV6-2 or TRBV6-3 to TRBJ1-2; 10 bases fit TRBD1. CDR3 length: 17 amino acids. The V gene's germline CDR1 is MNHEY and CDR2 SVGEGT. J lost 8 bases, V lost 6 bases, and 18 bases had no gene match. This chain's CDR3 is CASSRPGTGETVTGYTF. DNA for the CDR3: TGTGCCAGCAGCCGTCCCGGGACAGGGGAAACTGTCACGGGCTACACCTTC.

The rearrangement links TRBV20-1 to TRBJ1-2, with 9 bases lining up with TRBD1. This CDR3 contains 13 residues. V dropped 5 bases and J dropped 3; count of bases not matched to a gene: 4. Germline CDR1 reads DFQATT; CDR2 reads SNEGSKA (reference sequence). CDR3 residues: CSAWTGVDYGYTF. Here the CDR3 DNA reads TGCAGTGCTTGGACAGGGGTTGACTATGGCTACACCTTC.

CDR3 sequence (DNA): TGTGCCAGCAGCCCCTTTCCAGGGGGCCGTATGGGTACGCAGTATTTT. It yields the protein CASSPFPGGRMGTQYF. The gene calls are TRBV9 and TRBJ2-3; 8 nucleotides line up with TRBD1. CDR3 length equals 16 residues. Per germline, CDR1 SGDLS and CDR2 YYNGEE. V was pared by 4 bases and J by 8 bases, with 15 bases of the junction left unmatched.

This clonotype was detected a few times. The gene calls are TRBV4-3 and TRBJ1-2; no reliable D call. The germline gives CDR1 LGHNA, CDR2 YSLEER. This CDR3 contains 15 residues. V lost 0 bases and J lost 4, with 12 bases in between. The CDR3 DNA is TGCGCCAGCAGCCAAGAATCTCGGGGATTCTATGGCTACACCTTC. Translated: CASSQESRGFYGYTF.

This rearrangement joins TRBV6-5 to TRBJ1-2; 8 bases match TRBD1. CDR1 is MNHEY and CDR2 is SVGAGI in the germline V gene. This CDR3 spans 14 amino acids. V was clipped by 7 bases and J by 8 bases; unmatched bases: 12. CDR3 DNA: TGTGCCAGCACCGGTGCGGACAGGGTAGGCGGCTACACCTTC. Amino acid sequence: CASTGADRVGGYTF.

The rearrangement joins TRBV20-1 to TRBJ1-5; D is uncertain. The V gene's germline CDR1 is DFQATT and CDR2 SNEGSKA (reference sequence). This CDR3 comprises 13 residues. V was trimmed by 6 bases and J by 7 bases, leaving 16 bases between them. The CDR3 DNA sequence: TGCAGTGCCCTGGCCCCCGGGAGGCAGCCCCAGCATTTT. This translates into CSALAPGRQPQHF.

The V gene is TRBV9, the J gene TRBJ1-1; TRBD1 agrees at 8 bases. The ends lost 3 bases at V and 1 base at J; junction bases unmatched: 11. The CDR3 contains 17 residues. Germline V gene data show CDR1 as SGDLS and CDR2 as YYNGEE. CDR3 bases: TGTGCCAGCAGCGGACCGGGACAGGAACGATCGAACACTGAAGCTTTCTTT. Translating gives CASSGPGQERSNTEAFF.

This chain links TRBV11-2 with TRBJ2-1, with 7 bases lining up with TRBD2. Looked up from germline, CDR1 is SGHAT and CDR2 is FQNNGV. CDR3 size: 12 residues. The junction had 3 bases not matched to a gene; V was cut back by 4 bases and J by 9 bases. CDR3 nucleotides: TGTGCCAGCAGCTCATGGGGGGGTGAGCAGTTCTTC. Its translation: CASSSWGGEQFF.

This clonotype was counted between two and nine times. The chain has TRBV25-1 and TRBJ2-7; tentative D call: TRBD1 (6 bases). This CDR3 contains 14 residues. CDR1 is MGHDK and CDR2 is SYGVNS in the germline V gene. V gave up 2 bases and J gave up 5 bases, with 13 bases separating them. DNA of the CDR3: TGTGCCAGCAGTGAAGGACCAGGGGTCCACGAGCAGTACTTC. Protein product: CASSEGPGVHEQYF.

This rearrangement joins TRBV7-8 to TRBJ2-5; unclear D gene. Germline lookup yields CDR1 SGHVS and CDR2 FQNEAQ. V was trimmed by 0 bases and J by 11 bases, leaving 22 bases between them. The CDR3 extends over 16 amino acids. CDR3 loop: CASSLAGGRVYNEQYF. For the CDR3, the DNA is TGTGCCAGCAGCTTAGCGGGTGGTCGGGTCTACAATGAGCAGTACTTC.

The chain recombines TRBV20-1 with TRBJ2-3; D may be TRBD2 (5 bases). Germline V gene lookup returns CDR1 DFQATT and CDR2 SNEGSKA (reference sequence). The CDR3 runs to 14 residues. Deletions cut 5 bases from V and 1 base from J, with 13 bases between. The CDR3 nucleotides read TGCAGTGCTTCAGAGCGGTCTGGCACAGATACGCAGTATTTT. This gives the protein CSASERSGTDTQYF.

In its sample, this clonotype was seen many times. The J gene is TRBJ1-1, the V gene TRBV6-2 or TRBV6-3; no firm D call. The V end was cut by 2 bases, the J end by 8 bases, with 6 bases between. CDR3 length: 11 amino acids. Germline CDR1 MNHEY, CDR2 SVGEGT. CDR3 in DNA: TGTGCCAGCAGTTACCCCGGGGAAGCTTTCTTT. It specifies CASSYPGEAFF.

This clonotype appeared a few times. CDR3 in DNA: TGTGCCAGCACGAGTGCAACTAATGAAAAACTGTTTTTT. Its protein product is CASTSATNEKLFF. The chain joins TRBV7-2 to TRBJ1-4; D is unclear. The CDR3 length is 13 residues. Germline V lookup: CDR1 SGHTA, CDR2 FQGNSA. The V end lost 7 bases, the J end lost 0 bases, and 6 bases lay between the germline ends.

This clonotype was counted a few times. The chain couples TRBV20-1 to TRBJ2-7; perhaps D is TRBD1 or TRBD2 (5 bases each). V shed 7 bases and J shed 5 bases, with 21 bases lying between them. CDR1 DFQATT and CDR2 SNEGSKA come from the germline V gene (reference sequence). The CDR3 extends over 14 amino acids. The CDR3 spells CSESSGARGHEQYF. CDR3 nucleotides: TGCAGTGAGTCGTCCGGGGCCCGTGGCCACGAGCAGTACTTC.

This clonotype was observed a single time. The chain links TRBV12-3 or TRBV12-4 to TRBJ1-1; 7 nucleotides line up with TRBD1. V shed 4 bases, J shed 2 bases, and the junction held 4 bases outside the gene matches. The CDR3 loop spans 14 amino acids. The CDR3 DNA sequence: TGTGCCAGCAGTTCCGGGACAGATAACACTGAAGCTTTCTTT. This codes for CASSSGTDNTEAFF.

The CDR3 region has the DNA TGTGCCACCAGCACTAGACTATGGACTAGCGGGGACTACGAGCAGTACTTC. It encodes CATSTRLWTSGDYEQYF. The genes are TRBV15 and TRBJ2-7; TRBD2 agrees at 12 bases. The length of the CDR3 is 17 residues. The germline gives CDR1 LNHNV, CDR2 YYDKDF (reference sequence). The junction had 10 bases not matched to a gene; V was cut back by 4 bases and J by 3 bases.

This chain links TRBV7-6 with TRBJ2-1, with TRBD1 identical over 11 bases. Germline trimming cut 5 bases from V and 6 bases from J; bases unmatched to any gene: 6. CDR3 length: 15 amino acids. CDR1 and CDR2 (germline): SGHVS, FNYEAQ. CDR3 residues: CASSPGTGGTNEQFF. The CDR3 coding sequence is TGTGCCAGCAGCCCCGGGACAGGGGGGACCAATGAGCAGTTCTTC. The full variable domain, its missing parts supplied by reference TRBV7-6 and TRBJ2-1, is GAGVSQSPRYKVTKRGQDVALRCDPISGHVSLYWYRQALGQGPEFLTYFNYEAQQDKSGLPNDRFSAERPEGSISTLTIQRTEQRDSAMYRCASSPGTGGTNEQFFGPGTRLTVL.

This clonotype has only a few counts. The V and J genes are TRBV28 and TRBJ2-7, with 12 bases identical to TRBD2. Germline assignment: CDR1 MDHEN and CDR2 SYDVKM. This CDR3 is built from 21 residues. V was pared by 7 bases and J by 3 bases, with 25 bases of the junction left unmatched. The CDR3, as DNA: TGTGCCAGCACCGGAGGAAAGACTAGCGGGGGCAACCAACAAAATTACTACGAGCAGTACTTC. This encodes CASTGGKTSGGNQQNYYEQYF.

This clonotype was seen a handful of times. V is TRBV7-2 and J is TRBJ1-4; no definite D call. This CDR3 region has 12 residues. Germline V gene lookup returns CDR1 SGHTA and CDR2 FQGNSA. V was cut by 5 bases and J by 5 bases, with 6 bases left in between. CDR3 amino acids: CASSNVNEKLFF. Here the CDR3 DNA reads TGTGCCAGCAGCAACGTGAATGAAAAACTGTTTTTT. The whole variable domain, remainder taken from reference TRBV7-2 and TRBJ1-4, is GAGVSQSPSNKVTEKGKDVELRCDPISGHTALYWYRQSLGQGLEFLIYFQGNSAPDKSGLPSDRFSAERTGGSVSTLTIQRTQQEDSAVYLCASSNVNEKLFFGSGTQLSVL.

This clonotype appeared many times. The chain employs TRBV27 and TRBJ2-7; 10 positions agree with TRBD1. CDR1 and CDR2 from the germline V gene are MNHEY and SMNVEV (reference sequence). The CDR3 loop spans 14 amino acids. V gave up 3 bases and J gave up 6 bases; unmatched junction bases: 5. CDR3 nucleotide sequence: TGTGCCAGCAGTTTGGGGACAGGGGTAGGCGAGCAGTACTTC. Encoded protein: CASSLGTGVGEQYF.

The chain links TRBV7-2 to TRBJ1-1, with D hard to call. Trimming pared 4 bases from V and 5 bases from J, leaving 17 bases between. Germline V gene data show CDR1 as SGHTA and CDR2 as FQGNSA. The CDR3 length is 15 residues. This CDR3 reads CASSSRPPRGTEAFF. The CDR3 DNA reads TGTGCCAGCAGCTCGAGACCCCCGCGAGGGACTGAAGCTTTCTTT.

This sequence joins TRBV10-3 and TRBJ2-4, with 9 nucleotides matching TRBD1. The CDR3 is 16 amino acids. The ends lost 2 bases at V and 13 bases at J; junction bases unmatched: 15. Germline assignment: CDR1 ENHRY and CDR2 SYGVKD. The CDR3 DNA sequence: TGTGCCATCAGTGAGCAGTGGGGACAGGGATCAACGGAGCAGTACTTC. It specifies CAISEQWGQGSTEQYF.

Many counts were recorded for this clonotype. The chain links TRBV6-5 to TRBJ2-1; 7 bases are a match to TRBD1. The ends lost 5 bases at V and 8 bases at J; junction bases unmatched: 3. Germline CDR1 is MNHEY and CDR2 is SVGAGI. The CDR3 runs to 12 residues. Here the CDR3 reads CASSRQGYEQFF. The CDR3 bases are TGTGCCAGCAGTAGACAGGGATATGAGCAGTTCTTC.

This CDR3 reads CATFRGRHNEQFF. The DNA for the CDR3 is TGTGCCACTTTCAGGGGCAGACACAATGAGCAGTTCTTC. This chain links TRBV7-9 with TRBJ2-1, with D possibly being TRBD1 (6 bases). Germline assignment: CDR1 SEHNR and CDR2 FQNEAQ (reference sequence). This CDR3 spans 13 amino acids. The V and J ends lost 10 bases and 5 bases respectively, with 15 bases between them.

Many counts were recorded for this clonotype. V usage is TRBV7-2 and J usage is TRBJ2-7; TRBD2 is a possible D gene (6 bases). Germline CDR1 and CDR2: SGHTA and FQGNSA. CDR3 length: 15 amino acids. V was pared by 3 bases and J by 3 bases, with 15 bases between. The CDR3: CASSLFFGSGYEQYF. The CDR3 DNA reads TGTGCCAGCAGCTTGTTCTTCGGTAGCGGCTACGAGCAGTACTTC.

This clonotype has just a few counts. The chain combines TRBV13 with TRBJ2-1; D may be TRBD1 or TRBD2 (5 bases each). The CDR3 sequence is 14 residues long. With 7 bases removed from V and 9 bases from J, the gap between germline ends came to 19 bases. CDR1 is PRHDT, CDR2 FYEKMQ, per germline (reference sequence). This chain's CDR3 is CASNSPSRGGEQFF. The DNA of the CDR3 is TGTGCCAGCAATTCACCATCGAGGGGTGGTGAGCAGTTCTTC.

This clonotype has a count of ten or more. The chain joins TRBV12-3 or TRBV12-4 to TRBJ1-5; 10 bases line up with TRBD1. The junction had 8 bases not matched to a gene; V was cut back by 6 bases and J by 9 bases. The CDR3 covers 14 residues. The CDR3 sequence: CASSRTGGTRPQHF. DNA of the CDR3: TGTGCCAGCAGCAGGACAGGGGGGACAAGGCCCCAGCATTTT.